This T cell receptor (beta chain) was sequenced in a study of T cell repertoires in cytomegalovirus infection. Study as a whole: CMV infection and matching HLA type were both indicated by public TCR beta signatures.

CDR3 size: 14 residues. Germline CDR1 is LNHDA and CDR2 is SQIVND (reference sequence). With 2 bases removed from V and 0 bases from J, the gap between germline ends came to 7 bases. TCRdb re-derived calls from the reads in MiXCR, one entry per CDR3 protein. In the table there are fewer than 400,000 distinct CDR3 sequences, 15% to 20% of which are singletons. The sequence was collected from a human donor in good health (CMV status not recorded). Some clones in this sample may be carry-over from other donors' samples. This rearrangement joins TRBV19 to TRBJ1-2, with D hard to call. Sequenced: PBMCs. CDR3: CASSIRVTNYGYTF. The CDR3 coding sequence is TGTGCCAGTAGTATAAGGGTCACTAACTATGGCTACACCTTC.